This T cell receptor beta chain is drawn from a study of shared clonotypes between healthy human individuals. Only in-frame clones appear in the TCRdb table, and some are missing; sequencing was by immunoSEQ multiplex PCR. This table holds about 750,000 clones, 80% to 95% found once. CDR3 length: 14 amino acids. Germline CDR1 and CDR2: KGHSH and LQKENI. J was trimmed by 4 bases and V by 3 bases; bases with no gene match: 2. CD45RO-negative, CCR7-positively selected cells formed the naive CD8 fraction, excluding terminally differentiated effector memory CD45RA+ cells. In regard to this clone: Other DNA sequences in this specimen translate into the identical CDR3.

The chain carries TRBV18 and TRBJ1-2, with TRBD1 matching over 10 bases. The clonotype originates from a man under 40 in good health. Sequencing input: naive CD8+ T cells sorted from blood. The CDR3 region is CASSPGQGTYGYTF. The CDR3 DNA is TGTGCCAGCTCACCGGGACAGGGGACCTATGGCTACACCTTC.